This T cell receptor beta chain was observed in a study of cytomegalovirus exposure and HLA in healthy donors. Study results and limitations: Despite most TCR sequences being rare, some public TCRs occurred in many donors. Reportedly, diagnosis of cytomegalovirus status by the classifier showed high specificity and sensitivity.

This CDR3 comprises 15 residues. Losses at the gene ends were 1 base for V and 4 bases for J; bases not matched to a gene: 7. Germline lookup yields CDR1 SGHTA and CDR2 FQGNSA. Turning to this clone: Its antigen remains unknown.

The assay was immunoSEQ multiplex PCR, and TCRdb's table has in-frame clones only and misses some. The data contain 100,000 to 150,000 clones, roughly 89% of them singletons. A 120-subject validation cohort, separate from the roughly 700-subject first cohort, supplied the donors. The gene calls are TRBV7-2 and TRBJ2-7; TRBD2 matches 7 bases. Input material: PBMCs. The TCR originated in a woman under 30 in good health and CMV-seronegative. The CDR3 DNA follows: TGTGCCAGCAGCTTAGTTTGGGACTATAAATACGAGCAGTACTTC. Protein product: CASSLVWDYKYEQYF.